Sequencing of this T cell receptor beta chain was carried out in a study of blood T cell repertoires in COVID-19. About the study: Acute and convalescent COVID-19 specimens originated in the United States, Italy and Spain. Nucleic acid was either cDNA or gDNA, and it came from T cells, B-cell-depleted T cells, or PBMCs.

Study processing details: Reference gene primers were amplified, and this amplification served to estimate nucleated cell counts. Produced via immunoSEQ multiplex PCR; TCRdb's table is partial and in-frame only. The V and J calls and clone size are taken from that table; D and trimming were inferred from the DNA. In the table there are roughly 70,000 clones, around 67% of which are singletons. Germline assignment: CDR1 SGHRS and CDR2 YFSETQ. Trimming left V 0 bases short and J 0 bases short, with 13 bases between. This CDR3 has 17 amino acids. The sequence was collected from a man in his 60s with acute or convalescent COVID-19. Material for sequencing was peripheral blood. V and J are TRBV5-1 and TRBJ2-4; perhaps TRBD1 as D (5 bases). CDR3 bases: TGCGCCAGCAGCTTGGAGCCAGGGTTGGGAGCCAAAAACATTCAGTACTTC. It specifies CASSLEPGLGAKNIQYF.